This T cell receptor beta chain was captured in a study of identical twins. V lost 3 bases to trimming and J lost 4 bases, with 9 bases between them. CDR3 length: 13 amino acids. Germline CDR1 SEHNR, CDR2 FQNEAQ (reference sequence). TCRdb itself ran the 5' RACE reads through MiXCR, one entry per CDR3 protein. Here the sample spans around 100,000 distinct CDR3 sequences, 5.5% to 7% being singletons. This clonotype was seen repeatedly, ten times or more. The V gene is TRBV7-9, the J gene TRBJ2-5, with D unresolved. Sequenced material: memory T cells sorted from blood. This TCR came from a woman aged 50 to 60 in good health. The CDR3: CASSFWGRETQYF. CDR3 DNA sequence: TGTGCCAGCAGCTTCTGGGGTAGAGAGACCCAGTACTTC.